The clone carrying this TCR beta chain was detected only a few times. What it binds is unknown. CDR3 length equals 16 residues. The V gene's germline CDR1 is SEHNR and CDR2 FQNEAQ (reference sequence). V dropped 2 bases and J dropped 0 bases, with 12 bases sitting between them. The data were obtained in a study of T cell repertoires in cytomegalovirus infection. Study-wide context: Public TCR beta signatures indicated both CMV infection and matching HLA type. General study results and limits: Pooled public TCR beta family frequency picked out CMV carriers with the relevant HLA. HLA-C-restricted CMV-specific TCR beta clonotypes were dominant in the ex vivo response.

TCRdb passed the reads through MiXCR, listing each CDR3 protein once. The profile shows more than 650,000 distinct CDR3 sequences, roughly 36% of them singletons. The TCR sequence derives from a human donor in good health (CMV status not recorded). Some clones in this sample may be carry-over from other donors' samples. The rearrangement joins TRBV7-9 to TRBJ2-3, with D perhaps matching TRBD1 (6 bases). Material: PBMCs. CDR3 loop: CASSLTGTPSTDTQYF. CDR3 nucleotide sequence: TGTGCCAGCAGCTTAACCGGGACACCTAGCACAGATACGCAGTATTTT.